The 12 T cell receptor beta chains below all came from one sample that was sequenced in a study of blood T cell repertoires in COVID-19. The protocol was immunoSEQ multiplex PCR, while the TCRdb copy is restricted to in-frame clones and leaves out a portion. In the table there are 150,000 to 200,000 clones, 84% of which are singletons. Sequenced input: peripheral blood. Receptor source: an older woman with COVID-19, enrolled during active disease.

The chain has TRBV5-1 and TRBJ2-3; 9 bases match TRBD2. From germline, CDR1 is SGHRS and CDR2 YFSETQ. Trimming cost V 0 bases and J 5 bases; bases outside gene matches: 13. This CDR3 spans 18 amino acids. CDR3 residues: CASSLGLRGGAREDTQYF. Here the CDR3 DNA reads TGCGCCAGCAGCTTGGGGCTACGCGGGGGGGCTAGGGAAGATACGCAGTATTTT.

This clone was counted a few times. The rearrangement joins TRBV7-2 to TRBJ1-6; D is possibly TRBD1 (6 bases). CDR1 SGHTA and CDR2 FQGNSA come from the germline V gene. V was trimmed by 5 bases and J by 7 bases, leaving 15 bases between them. The CDR3 contains 15 residues. CDR3 loop: CASSLEQGMNSPLHF. The CDR3 coding sequence is TGTGCCAGCAGCCTAGAACAGGGAATGAATTCACCCCTCCACTTT.

V usage is TRBV14 and J usage is TRBJ2-1, with D possibly being TRBD1 (6 bases). The germline V and J ends were trimmed by 4 bases and 14 bases, with 21 bases remaining between them. This CDR3 has 14 amino acids. CDR1 is SGHDN, CDR2 FVKESK, per germline. CDR3 amino acids: CASSLNTRDILKFF. The CDR3 region has the DNA TGTGCCAGCAGCCTGAATACCCGGGACATCCTAAAGTTCTTC.

The chain has TRBV7-8 and TRBJ2-7; 12 bases fit TRBD2. Unmatched junction bases numbered 5, after V lost 2 bases and J lost 9 bases. This CDR3 region has 14 residues. CDR1 and CDR2 (germline): SGHVS, FQNEAQ. In DNA, the CDR3 is TGTGCCAGCAGCTTAAGGACTAGCGGGGAGTCGCAGTACTTC. It translates to CASSLRTSGESQYF.

This chain connects TRBV5-8 to TRBJ1-1; D gene ambiguous. The CDR3 sequence is 15 residues long. Germline V gives CDR1 SGHTS, CDR2 YDEGEE. V shed 0 bases and J shed 6 bases, with 15 bases lying between them. CDR3 nucleotide sequence: TGTGCCAGCAGCTTGGCCCCAAAGAGCTCCGCTGAAGCTTTCTTT. Protein: CASSLAPKSSAEAFF.

The chain is built from TRBV3-1 (or the pseudogene TRBV3-2) and TRBJ2-4; D may be TRBD1 (5 bases). The CDR3 covers 15 residues. The ends were cut back, 0 bases at V and 4 bases at J, with 10 bases in the middle. CDR1 and CDR2 (germline): LGHDT, YNNKEL (reference sequence). CDR3 nucleotide sequence: TGTGCCAGCAGCCAAGATTGGCAGGGAAAAAACATTCAGTACTTC. Protein sequence: CASSQDWQGKNIQYF.

The rearrangement joins TRBV7-6 to TRBJ1-3; the D is unclear. V was trimmed by 1 base and J by 3 bases, leaving 13 bases between them. The CDR3 extends over 16 amino acids. CDR1 is SGHVS, CDR2 FNYEAQ, per germline. The chain's CDR3 is CASSLVGGLYGNTIYF. The CDR3 nucleotides are TGTGCCAGCAGCTTAGTCGGCGGTTTATATGGAAACACCATATATTTT.

The V call is TRBV5-1, the J call TRBJ1-6; no clear D. This CDR3 has 15 amino acids. Germline lookup yields CDR1 SGHRS and CDR2 YFSETQ. Between the trimmed V and J ends, which lost 0 bases and 6 bases, there was a span of 10 bases. The CDR3 sequence: CASSLVLGSNSPLHF. For the CDR3, the DNA is TGCGCCAGCAGCTTGGTTCTGGGGAGTAATTCACCCCTCCACTTT.

This chain connects TRBV6-6 to TRBJ2-7, with D possibly TRBD2 on 6 matching bases. Trimming left V 0 bases short and J 3 bases short, with 9 bases between. Looked up from germline, CDR1 is MNHNY and CDR2 is SVGAGI (reference sequence). CDR3 size: 14 residues. The chain's CDR3 is CASSYSGGNYEQYV. DNA of the CDR3: TGTGCCAGCAGTTACTCGGGGGGAAACTACGAGCAGTACGTC.

CDR3 loop: CASSIVAGKYEQYF. In DNA, the CDR3 is TGTGCCAGCAGCATAGTAGCGGGAAAATACGAGCAGTACTTC. The rearrangement joins TRBV5-6 to TRBJ2-7, with TRBD2 identical over 8 bases. The CDR3 contains 14 residues. The junction had 7 bases not matched to a gene; V was cut back by 4 bases and J by 4 bases. Per the germline V gene, CDR1 is SGHDT and CDR2 is YYEEEE.

The genes are TRBV12-5 and TRBJ2-3; 7 bases line up with TRBD1. CDR3 length: 14 amino acids. Trimming cost V 2 bases and J 5 bases; bases outside gene matches: 4. Germline CDR1 is LGHNT and CDR2 is FRNRAP. The DNA of the CDR3 is TGTGCTAGTGGTTTGAACAGGGGTGGAGATACGCAGTATTTT. Residues: CASGLNRGGDTQYF. The whole variable domain, filled in from reference TRBV12-5 and TRBJ2-3, reads DARVTQTPRHKVTEMGQEVTMRCQPILGHNTVFWYRQTMMQGLELLAYFRNRAPLDDSGMPKDRFSAEMPDATLATLKIQPSEPRDSAVYFCASGLNRGGDTQYFGPGTRLTVL.

The chain uses TRBV3-1 (or the pseudogene TRBV3-2) and TRBJ1-1; possibly TRBD1 for D (6 bases). Germline V gene data show CDR1 as LGHDT and CDR2 as YNNKEL (reference sequence). The length of the CDR3 is 15 residues. The germline V and J ends were trimmed by 2 bases and 4 bases, with 14 bases remaining between them. This CDR3 is CASSQNLVRGTEAFF. In DNA form, the CDR3 reads TGTGCCAGCAGCCAAAACTTGGTCAGGGGCACTGAAGCTTTCTTT.